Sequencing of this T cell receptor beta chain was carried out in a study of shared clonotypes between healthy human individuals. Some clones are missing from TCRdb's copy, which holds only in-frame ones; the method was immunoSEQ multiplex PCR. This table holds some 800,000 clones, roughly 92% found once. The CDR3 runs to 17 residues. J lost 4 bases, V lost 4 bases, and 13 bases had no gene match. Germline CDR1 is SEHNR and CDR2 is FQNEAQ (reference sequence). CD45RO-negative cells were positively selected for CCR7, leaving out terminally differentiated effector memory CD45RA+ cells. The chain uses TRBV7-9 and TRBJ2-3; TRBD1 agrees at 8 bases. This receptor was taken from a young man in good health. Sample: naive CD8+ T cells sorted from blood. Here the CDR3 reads CASSYLKTGVSPDTQYF. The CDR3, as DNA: TGTGCCAGCAGCTACCTAAAGACAGGGGTGTCCCCAGATACGCAGTATTTT.